The subject of this entry is one TCR beta chain. Participant reports of clinical history set cohort assignment. Germline CDR1 reads MNHEY; CDR2 reads SVGAGI. The CDR3 spans 14 residues. The trim removed 7 bases at V and 15 bases at J, leaving 10 bases unmatched. The data belong to a study of blood T cell repertoires in COVID-19. As handled by the study authors: Nucleated cell counts were estimated from reference gene primer amplification. Produced via immunoSEQ multiplex PCR; TCRdb's table is partial and in-frame only. V and J calls and clone size are as listed in that table; D and trimming were resolved from the DNA. The sample has 250,000 or so clones; about 86% are singletons.

J is TRBJ2-2 and V is TRBV6-5, with 14 bases fitting TRBD2. The receptor was isolated from a man aged 45-60 years who had recovered from COVID-19. The sequencing sample was made of PBMCs or T cells enriched from blood (not recorded which). The CDR3, as DNA: TGTGCCAGCAAGGGACTAGCGGGAGAATGGGCGGTGTTTTTT. It is translated as CASKGLAGEWAVFF.